This T cell receptor (beta chain) was recorded in a study of blood T cell repertoires in COVID-19 (dated by TCRdb to about 2020). Concerning the study at large: Collaborator samples came from the United States, Italy and Spain and covered acute and convalescent phases of COVID-19. The material from the prospective study consisted of cDNA or gDNA derived from T cells, B-cell-depleted T cells, or PBMCs. Subjects who had been exposed to COVID-19, were actively infected with it, or had recovered from it provided the deeply sampled blood TCRbeta repertoires that made up the dataset. A freely available public database, intended as a resource for researchers studying the immune response to SARS-CoV-2, is where the repertoires were released. The samples were drawn from the first 160 participants of the ongoing ImmuneRACE study and from over a thousand subjects provided by 6 global collaborators. Nearly every sample came with metadata listing a de-identified subject ID, COVID-19 status, age in years and sex. Where HLA class I and class II types were available, the types were taken from metadata supplied by the sample provider, not from assay-based typing. Overall study results and their limits: Clinical and demographic metadata were provided uncurated, with the amount varying by source and participant.

Participants in the prospective study were aged 18 to 89 years, lived in under 30 United States geographic areas, and enrolled through a virtual design. Cohort assignment in the prospective study relied on participant-reported clinical history from a screening survey and a study questionnaire. Mobile phlebotomists in the prospective study collected whole blood, serum and a nasopharyngeal or oropharyngeal swab from every participant. Additional blood draws and questionnaires over an approximately two-month period could optionally be provided by prospective study participants. Before DNA extraction, prospective study blood samples were shipped either frozen or at room temperature. As for this clone: Its cognate antigen has yet to be identified. Base qualities are not at hand, and no much larger clone is one base apart.

TCRbeta CDR3 regions were amplified from genomic DNA by means of the immunoSEQ Assay, a bias-controlled multiplex PCR. The authors processed their data as follows. Nucleated cell counts per sample were estimated from amplification of reference gene primers within the assay. To quantify the absolute abundance of each unique TCRbeta CDR3 rearrangement, sequence reads were collapsed and filtered. For each sample, productive Simpson clonality was calculated as the square root of Simpson's diversity index over productive rearrangements. TCRdb mirrors the immuneACCESS table, restricted to in-frame sequences. Some clones are absent from its copies; in checked studies, under half trace to an unresolved V gene, and the reason for the others is unknown. D and trimming were read from the DNA, whereas the V and J calls and clone size are those reported in that table. For this sample there are about 260,000 clones; 70% to 90% appear just once. The top ten constitute more than 0.95% of the sample.

According to the germline V gene, CDR1 reads KGHSH and CDR2 reads LQKENI. Inclusive of the bounding cysteine and phenylalanine, the CDR3 is 12 residues long. This entry keeps only the CDR3 DNA: 36 bases, framed from base 1. V loses 8 bases, J loses 1 base, and the germline ends lie 8 bases apart. The TCR sequence derives from a middle-aged woman with acute COVID-19. The chain couples TRBV18 to TRBJ1-1; the D segment could be TRBD1, given 5 matching bases. Sequencing was carried out using PBMCs or T cells enriched from blood (not recorded which). CDR3 sequence: CASRRGNTEAFF. The sequence in DNA is TGTGCCAGCCGAAGGGGGAACACTGAAGCTTTCTTT.